This TCR beta chain is from a study of blood T cell repertoires in COVID-19. The wider study: Sites across the United States, Italy and Spain contributed samples from acute and convalescent COVID-19.

Germline CDR1 KGHDR, CDR2 SFDVKD. CDR3 length: 17 residues. V lost 2 bases, J lost 6 bases, and 19 bases lay in between. Clones were read by immunoSEQ multiplex PCR, and TCRdb kept only the in-frame ones, dropping some. The table records roughly 210,000 clones, 88% of them present only once. The specimen was peripheral blood. This chain links TRBV24-1 with TRBJ2-1; the D is unclear. The TCR sequence derives from a man in his 70s with acute or convalescent COVID-19. CDR3 DNA: TGTGCCACCAGTGATTCAACCCCGCCCGGGTCCCCCAATGAGCAGTTCTTC. The encoded protein is CATSDSTPPGSPNEQFF.